What follows are 21 T cell receptor beta chains derived from one specimen sequenced in a study of shared clonotypes between healthy human individuals. Naive CD8 cells lacked CD45RO and underwent positive selection for CCR7, leaving out terminally differentiated effector memory CD45RA+ cells. TCRdb keeps only in-frame clones here, not all; method: immunoSEQ multiplex PCR. This table holds about 2.2 million clones, about 94% found once. The sequencing input was naive CD8+ T cells from PBMCs. The source of these receptors is a man aged 18 to 35 in good health. Some clones in this sample may be carry-over from other donors' samples.

The rearrangement joins TRBV5-8 to TRBJ1-5; 7 positions agree with TRBD1. This CDR3 has 16 amino acids. V lost 1 base, J lost 5 bases, and 9 bases stayed unmatched. Germline V gene data show CDR1 as SGHTS and CDR2 as YDEGEE. The DNA for the CDR3 is TGTGCCAGCAGCTTGTGGGGACAGCGGGCCGATCAGCCCCAGCATTTT. Residues: CASSLWGQRADQPQHF.

The rearrangement joins TRBV19 to TRBJ2-7; TRBD1 matches 7 bases. Germline CDR1 LNHDA, CDR2 SQIVND (reference sequence). The V segment lost 4 bases and the J segment 0 bases; nucleotides outside the gene matches: 6. The CDR3 is 15 amino acids. For the CDR3, the DNA is TGTGCCAGTAGTAAACGACAGGGAAACTCCTACGAGCAGTACTTC. Protein product: CASSKRQGNSYEQYF.

Concerning this clone: In the same sample, other DNA sequences code for this CDR3. The V and J genes are TRBV28 and TRBJ1-5; D is ambiguous. The V gene lost 3 bases and the J gene lost 0 bases, with 6 bases spanning the gap. This CDR3 region has 14 residues. Looked up from germline, CDR1 is MDHEN and CDR2 is SYDVKM. Written as DNA, the CDR3 is TGTGCCAGCAGTTTCGCGGGTAGCAATCAGCCCCAGCATTTT. Protein sequence: CASSFAGSNQPQHF.

This chain joins TRBV2 and TRBJ2-3, with 7 bases fitting TRBD2. Germline lookup yields CDR1 SNHLY and CDR2 FYNNEI. The CDR3 has 14 amino acids. The V gene end was trimmed by 8 bases and the J gene end by 6 bases; junction bases not matched to a gene: 11. CDR3 nucleotides: TGTGCCAGCTCCCCGGGGGGACTCGGGGATACGCAGTATTTT. The encoded protein is CASSPGGLGDTQYF.

This clone was observed once. The rearrangement uses TRBV6-5 and TRBJ1-2; D perhaps matches TRBD1 (6 bases). Trimming removed 0 bases from V and 10 bases from J, with 12 bases in between. Germline CDR1 is MNHEY and CDR2 is SVGAGI. This CDR3 has 13 residues. CDR3 coding DNA: TGTGCCAGCAGTTACTCGAAAGGGGGGGACTACACCTTC. Amino acids: CASSYSKGGDYTF.

The chain recombines TRBV7-9 with TRBJ2-1; D unclear. This CDR3 comprises 14 residues. Germline CDR1 SEHNR, CDR2 FQNEAQ (reference sequence). Trimming shortened V by 2 bases and J by 3 bases, and 8 bases separated the two germline ends. The DNA of the CDR3 is TGTGCCAGCAGCTTAATCTCAGGCTACAATGAGCAGTTCTTC. It translates to CASSLISGYNEQFF.

This clone was detected only once. The chain uses TRBV10-2 and TRBJ2-1; weak D call: TRBD2 (5 bases). V was cut by 7 bases and J by 4 bases, with 17 bases left in between. This CDR3 is built from 15 residues. Per germline, CDR1 WSHSY and CDR2 SAAADI. The CDR3 DNA sequence: TGCGCCAGCAAATTCGAGGGAGTGCCATACAATGAGCAGTTCTTC. Its protein product is CASKFEGVPYNEQFF.

The V and J genes are TRBV28 and TRBJ2-7; TRBD1 matches at 9 bases. Looked up from germline, CDR1 is MDHEN and CDR2 is SYDVKM. The CDR3 totals 14 residues. V lost 6 bases to trimming and J lost 3 bases; unmatched junction nucleotides: 6. CDR3 DNA sequence: TGTGCCAGCAGCCGGACAGGGGAAGGCTACGAGCAGTACTTC. Protein product: CASSRTGEGYEQYF.

CDR3 nucleotide sequence: TGTGCTAGTGCCCCGCCCCTGAGCTCCTACAATGAGCAGTTCTTC. Its protein is CASAPPLSSYNEQFF. V and J are TRBV12-5 and TRBJ2-1; D remains ambiguous. The CDR3 sequence is 15 residues long. With 7 bases removed from V and 0 bases from J, the gap between germline ends came to 13 bases. Germline-derived CDR1 and CDR2 are LGHNT and FRNRAP. Full variable domain (rest looked up from reference TRBV12-5 and TRBJ2-1): DARVTQTPRHKVTEMGQEVTMRCQPILGHNTVFWYRQTMMQGLELLAYFRNRAPLDDSGMPKDRFSAEMPDATLATLKIQPSEPRDSAVYFCASAPPLSSYNEQFFGPGTRLTVL.

The chain employs TRBV4-3 and TRBJ1-2, with a possible D match to TRBD1 (5 bases). With 0 bases removed from V and 1 base from J, the gap between germline ends came to 15 bases. Germline V gives CDR1 LGHNA, CDR2 YSLEER. The CDR3 runs 17 residues. In DNA, the CDR3 is TGCGCCAGCAGCCAAGAGGGGCCCCCTATCAATAACTATGGCTACACCTTC. It yields the protein CASSQEGPPINNYGYTF.

V usage is TRBV19 and J usage is TRBJ2-2, with 9 bases identical to TRBD2. The V segment lost 6 bases and the J segment 1 base; nucleotides outside the gene matches: 3. Germline V gene data show CDR1 as LNHDA and CDR2 as SQIVND (reference sequence). This CDR3 has 15 amino acids. CDR3 sequence reads: CASSRTSVNTGELFF. CDR3 nucleotides: TGTGCCAGTAGCCGGACTAGCGTGAACACCGGGGAGCTGTTTTTT.

This chain links TRBV28 with TRBJ1-4; D is ambiguous. CDR3 length: 15 residues. CDR1 is MDHEN and CDR2 is SYDVKM in the germline V gene. V lost 0 bases to trimming and J lost 6 bases, with 11 bases between them. The CDR3: CASSLWVRPHEKLFF. DNA for the CDR3: TGTGCCAGCAGTTTATGGGTCCGCCCCCATGAAAAACTGTTTTTT.

The rearrangement joins TRBV7-3 to TRBJ1-1; TRBD1 might be the D (5 bases). CDR3 length equals 14 residues. V lost 5 bases to trimming and J lost 6 bases, with 16 bases between them. From germline, CDR1 is SGHTA and CDR2 FQGTGA. CDR3 region: CASSQKWGGSEAFF. CDR3 sequence (DNA): TGTGCCAGCAGCCAGAAGTGGGGCGGCTCTGAAGCTTTCTTT.

On this clone: The sample has other DNA sequences that encode this CDR3 too. The genes are TRBV19 and TRBJ1-5; 8 bases are shared with TRBD1. Germline values: CDR1 LNHDA, CDR2 SQIVND (reference sequence). The ends lost 1 base at V and 4 bases at J; junction bases unmatched: 3. This CDR3 has 15 residues. CDR3 bases: TGTGCCAGTAGTATAGGGACAGGGAGTAATCAGCCCCAGCATTTT. The encoded protein is CASSIGTGSNQPQHF.

The chain carries TRBV19 and TRBJ2-7; 11 positions agree with TRBD2. V lost 3 bases and J lost 3; bases outside the gene matches: 4. This CDR3 contains 15 residues. The germline V gene encodes CDR1 LNHDA and CDR2 SQIVND (reference sequence). The CDR3 here is CASSISSGRYYEQYF. The DNA for the CDR3 is TGTGCCAGTAGTATTTCTAGCGGGAGGTACTACGAGCAGTACTTC.

The V call is TRBV5-6, the J call TRBJ1-2; D unresolved. This CDR3 region has 14 residues. The germline V gene has CDR1 SGHDT and CDR2 YYEEEE. V was cut by 7 bases and J by 4 bases, with 17 bases left in between. The CDR3 DNA is TGTGCCAGCGGATATTCCGGTTCGGGCTATGGCTACACCTTC. Its translation is CASGYSGSGYGYTF.

This sequence joins TRBV27 and TRBJ2-7; no clear D gene. The CDR3 loop spans 14 amino acids. Per germline, CDR1 MNHEY and CDR2 SMNVEV (reference sequence). Between the trimmed V and J ends, which lost 6 bases and 2 bases, there was a span of 14 bases. The CDR3 sequence is CASSFIRGAYEQYF. Written as DNA, the CDR3 is TGTGCCAGCAGCTTTATCCGCGGAGCCTACGAGCAGTACTTC.

The chain recombines TRBV5-6 with TRBJ2-5; perhaps TRBD1 as D (5 bases). The germline V gene encodes CDR1 SGHDT and CDR2 YYEEEE. V gave up 2 bases and J gave up 3 bases, with 17 bases separating them. This CDR3 spans 16 amino acids. This CDR3 is CASSFPVGREEETQYF. The CDR3 DNA follows: TGTGCCAGCAGCTTCCCGGTGGGGCGCGAGGAAGAGACCCAGTACTTC.

The CDR3 bases are TGTGCCAGTAGTAACCGGCACTCGGGATACCCAGATACGCAGTATTTT. Translated, it gives CASSNRHSGYPDTQYF. The V call is TRBV19, the J call TRBJ2-3; D might be TRBD2 (5 bases). V was cut by 4 bases and J by 4 bases, with 18 bases left in between. The CDR3 is made up of 16 amino acids. Germline V lookup: CDR1 LNHDA, CDR2 SQIVND (reference sequence).

V usage is TRBV10-3 and J usage is TRBJ2-3, with 7 bases identical to TRBD1. The junction had 7 bases not matched to a gene; V was cut back by 1 base and J by 12 bases. This CDR3 has 13 residues. CDR1 and CDR2 from the germline V gene are ENHRY and SYGVKD. CDR3 nucleotides: TGTGCCATCAGTGAGTTACGGACAGGAGTTCAGTATTTT. Protein sequence: CAISELRTGVQYF.

This clone was found once. Other DNA sequences in the sample encode the same CDR3. The rearrangement joins TRBV28 to TRBJ2-7; weak D call: TRBD2 (5 bases). V shed 3 bases and J shed 0 bases, with 9 bases lying between them. CDR1 is MDHEN and CDR2 is SYDVKM in the germline V gene. The CDR3 loop spans 14 amino acids. The DNA for the CDR3 is TGTGCCAGCAGTTTCACGGGGAGCTCCTACGAGCAGTACTTC. It translates to CASSFTGSSYEQYF. The variable domain in full, with the rest retrieved from reference TRBV28 and TRBJ2-7, is DVKVTQSSRYLVKRTGEKVFLECVQDMDHENMFWYRQDPGLGLRLIYFSYDVKMKEKGDIPEGYSVSREKKERFSLILESASTNQTSMYLCASSFTGSSYEQYFGPGTRLTVT.